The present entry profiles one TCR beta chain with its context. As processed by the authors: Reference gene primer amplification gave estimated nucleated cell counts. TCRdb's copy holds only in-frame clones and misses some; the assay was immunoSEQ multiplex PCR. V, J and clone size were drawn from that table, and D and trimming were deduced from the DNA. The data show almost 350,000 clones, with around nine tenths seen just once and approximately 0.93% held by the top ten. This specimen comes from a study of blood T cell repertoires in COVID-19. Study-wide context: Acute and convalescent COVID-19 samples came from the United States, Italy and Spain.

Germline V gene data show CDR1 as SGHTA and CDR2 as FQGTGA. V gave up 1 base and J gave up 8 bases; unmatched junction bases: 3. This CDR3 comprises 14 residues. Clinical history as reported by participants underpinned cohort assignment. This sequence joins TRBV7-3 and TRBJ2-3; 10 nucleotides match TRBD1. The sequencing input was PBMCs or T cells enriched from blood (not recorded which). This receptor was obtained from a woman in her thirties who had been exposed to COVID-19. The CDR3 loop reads CASSLSGDRGTQYF. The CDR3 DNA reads TGTGCCAGCAGCTTAAGTGGGGACAGGGGTACGCAGTATTTT.